These 14 T cell receptor beta chains were sequenced from one sample in a study of CD4 T cells in relation to SARS-CoV-2 and coronaviruses. The antigens for these receptors are not known. Unexposed donor CD4+ T cells date from 2011-2018, before the COVID-19 pandemic. CD4+ T cells were isolated from the cells after around 9 days of culture. Here immunoSEQ multiplex PCR was the method, and the copy in TCRdb shows in-frame clones only, minus some. The sample holds 26,000 or so clones, 60% to 80% seen once. The sequenced sample consisted of CD4+ T cells from PBMCs, cultured in vitro. The receptor set was obtained from a human donor in good health.

The chain uses TRBV28 and TRBJ2-6; D is possibly TRBD2 (6 bases). The ends were cut back, 1 base at V and 2 bases at J, with 6 bases in the middle. The CDR3 is 15 residues long. Germline V gene sequence: CDR1 MDHEN, CDR2 SYDVKM. The CDR3 reads CASSLSGAGANVLTF. The CDR3, as DNA: TGTGCCAGCAGTTTATCGGGAGCTGGGGCCAACGTCCTGACTTTC.

This clone was seen a single time. The V and J genes are TRBV10-3 and TRBJ2-7, with TRBD1 matching over 8 bases. Looked up from germline, CDR1 is ENHRY and CDR2 is SYGVKD. The CDR3 runs to 14 residues. The ends lost 8 bases at V and 1 base at J; junction bases unmatched: 7. For the CDR3, the DNA is TGTGCCATCGGGAGCCAGGGGGCTTCCTACGAGCAGTACTTC. It specifies CAIGSQGASYEQYF.

This chain links TRBV15 with TRBJ2-3, with 14 bases that match TRBD2. This CDR3 is built from 19 residues. The V and J ends lost 5 bases and 0 bases, in that order; junction bases with no gene match: 10. CDR1 and CDR2 from the germline V gene are LNHNV and YYDKDF (reference sequence). The CDR3 loop is CATSPHRTSGGFSTDTQYF. CDR3 DNA sequence: TGTGCCACCAGCCCACATCGGACTAGCGGGGGGTTCAGCACAGATACGCAGTATTTT.

The sample holds a few counts of this clone. The chain is built from TRBV7-9 and TRBJ1-2; D gene ambiguous. The V end was cut by 2 bases, the J end by 5 bases, with 9 bases between. Germline V lookup: CDR1 SEHNR, CDR2 FQNEAQ (reference sequence). CDR3 length: 13 amino acids. The DNA for the CDR3 is TGTGCCAGCAGCTTAAACTTGGCGTATGGCTACACCTTC. Its translation is CASSLNLAYGYTF.

The chain joins TRBV19 to TRBJ1-2; D is ambiguous. CDR1 is LNHDA and CDR2 is SQIVND in the germline V gene (reference sequence). V was pared by 6 bases and J by 4 bases, with 12 bases between. This CDR3 has 13 amino acids. CDR3 protein: CASSDGTTYGYTF. CDR3 DNA sequence: TGTGCCAGTAGCGACGGCACGACCTATGGCTACACCTTC.

This chain links TRBV5-8 with TRBJ1-5; no reliable D call. Germline CDR1 and CDR2: SGHTS and YDEGEE. The CDR3 runs 14 residues. Trimming removed 0 bases at V and 2 bases at J, with 6 bases between. CDR3 in amino acids: CASSLAGGNQPQHF. Here the CDR3 DNA reads TGTGCCAGCAGCTTGGCCGGGGGCAATCAGCCCCAGCATTTT. Full variable domain (remainder filled in from reference TRBV5-8 and TRBJ1-5): EAGVTQSPTHLIKTRGQQATLRCSPISGHTSVYWYQQALGLGLQFLLWYDEGEERNRGNFPPRFSGRQFPNYSSELNVNALELEDSALYLCASSLAGGNQPQHFGDGTRLSIL.

The chain carries TRBV19 and TRBJ2-5; D may be TRBD1 (5 bases). Per germline, CDR1 LNHDA and CDR2 SQIVND (reference sequence). Trimming removed 10 bases from V and 2 bases from J, with 14 bases in between. CDR3 size: 13 residues. CDR3 protein: CATSWGSQETQYF. CDR3 DNA: TGTGCCACATCCTGGGGCTCTCAAGAGACCCAGTACTTC.

V usage is TRBV6-5 and J usage is TRBJ2-7; D may correspond to TRBD1 or TRBD2 (5 bases each). The germline V gene has CDR1 MNHEY and CDR2 SVGAGI. V dropped 6 bases and J dropped 0 bases, with 9 bases sitting between them. CDR3 length: 13 residues. CDR3 bases: TGTGCCAGCAGGGGACCTAGCTCCTACGAGCAGTACTTC. Residues: CASRGPSSYEQYF.

This chain uses TRBV7-2 with TRBJ2-3, with 13 bases that match TRBD2. V gave up 1 base and J gave up 2 bases; unmatched junction bases: 3. The CDR3 extends over 17 amino acids. In germline, CDR1 is SGHTA, CDR2 FQGNSA. CDR3 nucleotide sequence: TGTGCCAGCAGCTTAGGGACTAGCGGGGGATACACAGATACGCAGTATTTT. This encodes CASSLGTSGGYTDTQYF. Full variable domain (remainder filled in from reference TRBV7-2 and TRBJ2-3): GAGVSQSPSNKVTEKGKDVELRCDPISGHTALYWYRQSLGQGLEFLIYFQGNSAPDKSGLPSDRFSAERTGGSVSTLTIQRTQQEDSAVYLCASSLGTSGGYTDTQYFGPGTRLTVL.

The rearrangement links TRBV25-1 to TRBJ2-7; 7 nucleotides line up with TRBD2. With 8 bases clipped from V and 4 bases from J, the junction kept 2 bases outside the gene matches. The CDR3 covers 11 residues. Germline V gene lookup returns CDR1 MGHDK and CDR2 SYGVNS. The CDR3: CASGGGYEQYF. CDR3 DNA: TGTGCCAGCGGGGGGGGTTACGAGCAGTACTTC.

This chain links TRBV5-1 with TRBJ1-1, with TRBD1 as a possible D gene (5 bases). Per the germline V gene, CDR1 is SGHRS and CDR2 is YFSETQ. The CDR3 runs 15 residues. Trimming took 2 bases from V and 3 from J, leaving 14 bases between them. The CDR3 DNA reads TGCGCCAGCAGCTTCATAGGGGAAGGTGACACTGAAGCTTTCTTT. It codes for CASSFIGEGDTEAFF.

This chain joins TRBV7-6 and TRBJ1-6; D remains unclear. V shed 0 bases and J shed 0 bases, with 15 bases lying between them. The length of the CDR3 is 19 residues. The germline gives CDR1 SGHVS, CDR2 FNYEAQ. This CDR3 reads CASSLARPGSSSYNSPLHF. The CDR3 bases are TGTGCCAGCAGCTTAGCCCGTCCGGGCTCTAGCTCCTATAATTCACCCCTCCACTTT.

V and J are TRBV7-8 and TRBJ1-5; TRBD1 might be the D (6 bases). This CDR3 comprises 14 residues. Trimming took off 3 bases at V and 4 bases at J, with 10 bases between the two ends. Germline loops: CDR1 SGHVS, CDR2 FQNEAQ. The CDR3 DNA follows: TGTGCCAGCAGCTTTGACAGGCTTAATCAGCCCCAGCATTTT. It yields the protein CASSFDRLNQPQHF.

The gene calls are TRBV6-2 or TRBV6-3 and TRBJ1-5, with D possibly TRBD1 on 6 matching bases. Deletions cut 4 bases from V and 4 bases from J, with 20 bases between. This CDR3 is 17 amino acids long. The germline CDR1 and CDR2 sequences are MNHEY and SVGEGT. CDR3 nucleotide sequence: TGTGCCAGCAGTTCCATCACCCCCGGGACACATAATCAGCCCCAGCATTTT. Translating gives CASSSITPGTHNQPQHF.